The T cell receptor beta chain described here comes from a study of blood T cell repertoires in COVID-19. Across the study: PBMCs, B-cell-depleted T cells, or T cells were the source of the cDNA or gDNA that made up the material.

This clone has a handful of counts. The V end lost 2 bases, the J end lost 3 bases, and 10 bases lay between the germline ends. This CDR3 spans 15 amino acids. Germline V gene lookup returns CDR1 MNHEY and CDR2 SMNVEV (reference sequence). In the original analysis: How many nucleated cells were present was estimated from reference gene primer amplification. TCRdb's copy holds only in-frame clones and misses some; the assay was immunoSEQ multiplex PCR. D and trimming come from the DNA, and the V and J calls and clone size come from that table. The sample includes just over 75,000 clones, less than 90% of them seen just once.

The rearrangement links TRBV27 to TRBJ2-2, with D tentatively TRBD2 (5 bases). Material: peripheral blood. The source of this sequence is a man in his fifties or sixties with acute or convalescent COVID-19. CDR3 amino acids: CASSLEGSHTGELFF. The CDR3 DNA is TGTGCCAGCAGTTTAGAGGGTTCCCACACCGGGGAGCTGTTTTTT.